This T cell receptor beta chain was recovered during a study of T-cell memory formation after mild COVID-19. Study findings and constraints: A subset of responding clones appeared in pre-infection memory, suggesting cross-reactive memory joined. While clones contracting from day 15 to 85 were balanced between CD4 and CD8, later expanders leaned CD4+.

This clonotype occurred a few times. The antigen is not known. TCRdb passed the 5' RACE reads through MiXCR, listing each CDR3 protein once. The repertoire holds around 500,000 distinct CDR3 sequences, with around a sixth as singletons. After removal of 4 bases from V and 0 bases from J, the junction contained 12 bases not matched to a gene. Germline CDR1 reads LGHNA; CDR2 reads YNFKEQ. This CDR3 comprises 17 residues. The source is an adult woman who had mild COVID-19 (a few samples of this study predate the infection). Cell type and time point are not known. This chain joins TRBV4-2 and TRBJ2-7, with TRBD2 matching 7 bases. The sequenced sample consisted of PBMCs or a T cell subset sorted from them (not recorded which). The CDR3 loop is CASSPYAGTTSSYEQYF. CDR3 bases: TGTGCCAGCAGCCCCTACGCCGGGACTACGAGCTCCTACGAGCAGTACTTC.